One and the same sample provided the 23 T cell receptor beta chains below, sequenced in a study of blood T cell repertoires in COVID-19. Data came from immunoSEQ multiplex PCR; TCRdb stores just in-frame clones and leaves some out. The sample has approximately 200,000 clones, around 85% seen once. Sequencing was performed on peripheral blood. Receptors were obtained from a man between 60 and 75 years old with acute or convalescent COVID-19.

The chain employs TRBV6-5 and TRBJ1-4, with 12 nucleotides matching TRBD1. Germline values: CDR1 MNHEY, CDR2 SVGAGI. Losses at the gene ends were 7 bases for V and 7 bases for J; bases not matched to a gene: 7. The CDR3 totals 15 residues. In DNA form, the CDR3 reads TGTGCCAGCACCTCCAGGGACAGGGGGCTTGAAAAACTGTTTTTT. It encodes CASTSRDRGLEKLFF.

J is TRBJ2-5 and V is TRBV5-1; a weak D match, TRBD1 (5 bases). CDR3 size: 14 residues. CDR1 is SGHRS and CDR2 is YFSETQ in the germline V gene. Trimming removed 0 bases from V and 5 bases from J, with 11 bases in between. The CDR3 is CASSLEGVGETQYF. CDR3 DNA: TGCGCCAGCAGCTTGGAAGGGGTCGGGGAGACCCAGTACTTC.

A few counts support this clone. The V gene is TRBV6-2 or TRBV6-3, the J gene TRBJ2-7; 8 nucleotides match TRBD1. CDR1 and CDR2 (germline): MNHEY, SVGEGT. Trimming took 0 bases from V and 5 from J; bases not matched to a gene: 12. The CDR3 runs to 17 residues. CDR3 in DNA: TGTGCCAGCAGTTACTCTTTGACAGGGGATTTGTGGAACGAGCAGTACTTC. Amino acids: CASSYSLTGDLWNEQYF.

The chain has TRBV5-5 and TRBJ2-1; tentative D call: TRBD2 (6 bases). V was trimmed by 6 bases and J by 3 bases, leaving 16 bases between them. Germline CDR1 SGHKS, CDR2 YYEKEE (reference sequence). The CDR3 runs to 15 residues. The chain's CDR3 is CASILRDSHYNEQFF. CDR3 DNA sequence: TGTGCCAGCATCCTCCGGGACTCTCACTACAATGAGCAGTTCTTC. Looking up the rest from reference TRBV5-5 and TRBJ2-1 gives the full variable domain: DAGVTQSPTHLIKTRGQQVTLRCSPISGHKSVSWYQQVLGQGPQFIFQYYEKEERGRGNFPDRFSARQFPNYSSELNVNALLLGDSALYLCASILRDSHYNEQFFGPGTRLTVL.

Here the CDR3 DNA reads TGTGCCAGCAAAAAACAGGGGTACAATCAGCCCCAGCATTTT. It encodes CASKKQGYNQPQHF. The gene calls are TRBV6-5 and TRBJ1-5; TRBD1 agrees at 7 bases. The V gene's germline CDR1 is MNHEY and CDR2 SVGAGI. The V segment lost 7 bases and the J segment 3 bases; nucleotides outside the gene matches: 6. The CDR3 has 14 amino acids.

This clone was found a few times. This chain's CDR3 is CASSPQGAGELFF. The CDR3 nucleotides read TGTGCCAGCAGTCCACAGGGGGCCGGGGAGCTGTTTTTT. The chain is built from TRBV6-2 or TRBV6-3 and TRBJ2-2, with 8 bases identical to TRBD1. V shed 5 bases, J shed 6 bases, and the junction held 2 bases outside the gene matches. The CDR3 has 13 amino acids. Germline V gives CDR1 MNHEY, CDR2 SVGEGT.

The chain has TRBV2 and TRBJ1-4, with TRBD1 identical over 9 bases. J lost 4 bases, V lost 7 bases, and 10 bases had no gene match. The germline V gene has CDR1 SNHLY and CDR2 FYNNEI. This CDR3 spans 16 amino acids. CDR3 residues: CASTPEQGAGNEKLFF. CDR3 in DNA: TGTGCCAGCACTCCTGAACAGGGGGCAGGTAATGAAAAACTGTTTTTT.

CDR3: CASSPSQFRGYTF. The CDR3 DNA is TGTGCCAGCAGTCCGTCCCAGTTCAGGGGCTACACCTTC. The chain joins TRBV28 to TRBJ1-2; D ambiguous. Trimming took off 5 bases at V and 8 bases at J, with 15 bases between the two ends. There are 13 residues in the CDR3. CDR1 is MDHEN, CDR2 SYDVKM, per germline.

CDR3 bases: TGTGCCAGCAGTTCGACAGCAACCCTTCTCGAGCAGTACTTC. Translated, it gives CASSSTATLLEQYF. The V call is TRBV27, the J call TRBJ2-7; the D gene is possibly TRBD1 (5 bases). V dropped 4 bases and J dropped 6 bases, with 16 bases sitting between them. The CDR3 is 14 residues long. Per germline, CDR1 MNHEY and CDR2 SMNVEV (reference sequence).

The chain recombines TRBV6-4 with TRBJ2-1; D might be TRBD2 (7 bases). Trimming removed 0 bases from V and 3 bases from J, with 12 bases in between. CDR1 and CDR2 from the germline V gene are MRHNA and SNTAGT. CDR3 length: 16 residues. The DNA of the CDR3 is TGTGCCAGCAGTGACTCAGGGGGGGCAGGCTACAATGAGCAGTTCTTC. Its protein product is CASSDSGGAGYNEQFF.

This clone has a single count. The CDR3 DNA follows: TGTGCCAGCAGTGAGGGGAGGTATGGCTACACCTTC. It encodes CASSEGRYGYTF. The rearrangement uses TRBV28 and TRBJ1-2; perhaps TRBD1 as D (5 bases). The CDR3 contains 12 residues. Germline V gene data show CDR1 as MDHEN and CDR2 as SYDVKM. Trimming took 5 bases from V and 5 from J, leaving 9 bases between them.

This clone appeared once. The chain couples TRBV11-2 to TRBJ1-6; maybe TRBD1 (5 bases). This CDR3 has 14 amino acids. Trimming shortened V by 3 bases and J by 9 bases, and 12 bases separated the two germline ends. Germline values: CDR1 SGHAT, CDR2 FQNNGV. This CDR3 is CASSFDRLGSPLHF. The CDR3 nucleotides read TGTGCCAGCAGCTTTGACAGACTGGGTTCACCCCTCCACTTT. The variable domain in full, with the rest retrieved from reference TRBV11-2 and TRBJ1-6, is EAGVAQSPRYKIIEKRQSVAFWCNPISGHATLYWYQQILGQGPKLLIQFQNNGVVDDSQLPKDRFSAERLKGVDSTLKIQPAKLEDSAVYLCASSFDRLGSPLHFGNGTRLTVT.

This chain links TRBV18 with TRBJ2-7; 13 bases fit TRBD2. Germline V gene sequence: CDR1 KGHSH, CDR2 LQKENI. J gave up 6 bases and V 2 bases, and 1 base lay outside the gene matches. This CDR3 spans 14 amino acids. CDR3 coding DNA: TGTGCCAGCTCACCAAGACTAGCGGGAGGCGAGCAGTACTTC. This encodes CASSPRLAGGEQYF.

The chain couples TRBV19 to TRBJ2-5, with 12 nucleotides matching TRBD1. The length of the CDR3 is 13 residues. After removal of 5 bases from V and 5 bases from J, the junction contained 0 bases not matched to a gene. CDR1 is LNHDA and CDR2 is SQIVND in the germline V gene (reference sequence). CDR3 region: CASSGTGGETQYF. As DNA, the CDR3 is TGTGCCAGTAGTGGGACAGGGGGCGAGACCCAGTACTTC.

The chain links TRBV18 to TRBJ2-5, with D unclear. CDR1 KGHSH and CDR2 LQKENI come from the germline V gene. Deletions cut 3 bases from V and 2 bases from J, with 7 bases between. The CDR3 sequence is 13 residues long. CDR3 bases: TGTGCCAGCTCACCGGGCGAGCAAGAGACCCAGTACTTC. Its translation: CASSPGEQETQYF.

The CDR3 sequence: CSVVTGDSYEQYF. The CDR3 DNA reads TGCAGCGTTGTCACAGGGGATTCCTACGAGCAGTACTTC. The chain has TRBV29-1 and TRBJ2-7, with 7 bases matching TRBD1. With V trimmed by 4 bases and J by 1 base, 4 bases remained unmatched. Germline V gene lookup returns CDR1 SQVTM and CDR2 ANQGSEA. This CDR3 has 13 residues.

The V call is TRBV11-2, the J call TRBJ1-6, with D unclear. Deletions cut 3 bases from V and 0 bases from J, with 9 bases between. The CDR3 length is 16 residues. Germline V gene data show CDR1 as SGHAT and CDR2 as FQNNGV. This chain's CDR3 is CASSLGGSSYNSPLHF. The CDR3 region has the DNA TGTGCCAGCAGCTTGGGCGGGAGCTCCTATAATTCACCCCTCCACTTT.

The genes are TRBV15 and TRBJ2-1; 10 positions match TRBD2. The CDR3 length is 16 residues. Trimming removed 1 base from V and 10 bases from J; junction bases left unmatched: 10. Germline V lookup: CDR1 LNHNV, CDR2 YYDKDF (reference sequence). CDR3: CATSRVTSGRAQEQFF. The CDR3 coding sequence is TGTGCCACCAGCAGAGTAACCAGCGGGAGGGCCCAGGAGCAGTTCTTC.

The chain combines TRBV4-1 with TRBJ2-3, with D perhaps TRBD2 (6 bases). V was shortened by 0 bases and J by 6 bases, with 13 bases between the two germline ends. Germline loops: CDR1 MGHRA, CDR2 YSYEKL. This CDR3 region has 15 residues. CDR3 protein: CASSQESGPLDTQYF. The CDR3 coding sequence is TGCGCCAGCAGCCAAGAGAGCGGGCCGCTCGATACGCAGTATTTT.

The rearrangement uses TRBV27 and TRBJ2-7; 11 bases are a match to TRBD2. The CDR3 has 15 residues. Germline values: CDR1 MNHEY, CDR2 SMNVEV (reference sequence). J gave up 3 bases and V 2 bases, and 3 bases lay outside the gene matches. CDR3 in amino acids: CASSLRGLAGYEQYF. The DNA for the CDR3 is TGTGCCAGCAGTTTACGAGGACTAGCGGGCTACGAGCAGTACTTC.

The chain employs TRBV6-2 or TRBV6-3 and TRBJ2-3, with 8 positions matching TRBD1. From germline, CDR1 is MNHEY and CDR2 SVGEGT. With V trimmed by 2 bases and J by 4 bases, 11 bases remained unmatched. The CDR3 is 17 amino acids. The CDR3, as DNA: TGTGCCAGCAGTTACGCGCTTGGACAGGGCGGAGCAGATACGCAGTATTTT. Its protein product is CASSYALGQGGADTQYF.

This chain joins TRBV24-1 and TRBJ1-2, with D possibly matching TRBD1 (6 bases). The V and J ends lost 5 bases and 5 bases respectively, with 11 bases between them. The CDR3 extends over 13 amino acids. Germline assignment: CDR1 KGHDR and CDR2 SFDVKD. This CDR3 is CATSGSGVYGYTF. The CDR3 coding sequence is TGTGCCACCAGTGGCTCAGGGGTGTATGGCTACACCTTC.

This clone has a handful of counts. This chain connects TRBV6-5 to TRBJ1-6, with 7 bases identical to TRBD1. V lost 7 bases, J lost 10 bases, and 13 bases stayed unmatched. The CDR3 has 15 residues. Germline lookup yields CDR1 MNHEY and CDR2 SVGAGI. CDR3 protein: CASTARGNPESPLHF. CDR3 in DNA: TGTGCCAGCACTGCCAGGGGGAACCCTGAGTCACCCCTCCACTTT.